These 5 T cell receptor beta chains came from one sample sequenced in a study of beta chain features in type 1 diabetes. The study, taken as a whole, reports: Shorter TCRB CDR3s, moderately but significantly so, were found in Type 1 diabetes patients in all four CD4+ subsets.

Their antigen targets remain unknown. Expressed TCRB transcripts got sequenced, as all isolated RNA was reverse transcribed. The repertoire was sequenced with immunoSEQ multiplex PCR; TCRdb's copy has only in-frame clones and lacks some. Of roughly 150,000 clones listed, roughly 9% are singletons. Sequenced sample: central memory CD4+ T cells from blood. Receptor source: a woman in her twenties or thirties with type 1 diabetes.

This clone was recorded many times. The chain combines TRBV28 with TRBJ1-1, with a tentative D call TRBD1 (5 bases). CDR1 is MDHEN and CDR2 is SYDVKM in the germline V gene. CDR3 length equals 12 residues. Trimming removed 3 bases at V and 11 bases at J, with 13 bases between. The DNA for the CDR3 is TGTGCCAGCAGTTTGGCGGGGGTGAGGGCTTTCTTT. The encoded protein is CASSLAGVRAFF.

V gene TRBV30 combines with J gene TRBJ1-3; weak D call: TRBD1 (6 bases). The germline V gene has CDR1 GTSNPN and CDR2 SVGIG (reference sequence). The ends were cut back, 2 bases at V and 4 bases at J, with 9 bases in the middle. The CDR3 is 13 amino acids. The CDR3 sequence: CAWSHQGGNTIYF. Here the CDR3 DNA reads TGTGCCTGGAGTCATCAGGGGGGAAACACCATATATTTT. The whole variable domain, remainder taken from reference TRBV30 and TRBJ1-3, is SQTIHQWPATLVQPVGSPLSLECTVEGTSNPNLYWYRQAAGRGLQLLFYSVGIGQISSEVPQNLSASRPQDRQFILSSKKLLLSDSGFYLCAWSHQGGNTIYFGEGSWLTVV.

This clone has just a few counts. The rearrangement joins TRBV18 to TRBJ2-1; 8 positions agree with TRBD2. Losses at the gene ends were 6 bases for V and 5 bases for J; bases not matched to a gene: 9. This CDR3 spans 15 amino acids. Germline V gene sequence: CDR1 KGHSH, CDR2 LQKENI. The CDR3 region is CASSRGIAGNNEQFF. DNA of the CDR3: TGTGCCAGCTCGCGGGGGATAGCGGGAAACAATGAGCAGTTCTTC.

There are a few counts of this clone. In DNA form, the CDR3 reads TGTGCCTGGAACAGGGGAAATGAGCAGTTCTTC. Its protein is CAWNRGNEQFF. The chain combines TRBV30 with TRBJ2-1; 7 bases map to TRBD1. Germline V lookup: CDR1 GTSNPN, CDR2 SVGIG (reference sequence). This CDR3 has 11 residues. J was trimmed by 7 bases and V by 4 bases; bases with no gene match: 1.

This clone was counted only a few times. This rearrangement joins TRBV18 to TRBJ1-2; TRBD1 matches at 7 bases. Trimming removed 0 bases from V and 3 bases from J; junction bases left unmatched: 4. This CDR3 is 15 amino acids long. Germline CDR1 KGHSH, CDR2 LQKENI. CDR3 protein: CASSPPGQDHYGYTF. As DNA, the CDR3 is TGTGCCAGCTCACCACCTGGACAGGACCACTATGGCTACACCTTC.